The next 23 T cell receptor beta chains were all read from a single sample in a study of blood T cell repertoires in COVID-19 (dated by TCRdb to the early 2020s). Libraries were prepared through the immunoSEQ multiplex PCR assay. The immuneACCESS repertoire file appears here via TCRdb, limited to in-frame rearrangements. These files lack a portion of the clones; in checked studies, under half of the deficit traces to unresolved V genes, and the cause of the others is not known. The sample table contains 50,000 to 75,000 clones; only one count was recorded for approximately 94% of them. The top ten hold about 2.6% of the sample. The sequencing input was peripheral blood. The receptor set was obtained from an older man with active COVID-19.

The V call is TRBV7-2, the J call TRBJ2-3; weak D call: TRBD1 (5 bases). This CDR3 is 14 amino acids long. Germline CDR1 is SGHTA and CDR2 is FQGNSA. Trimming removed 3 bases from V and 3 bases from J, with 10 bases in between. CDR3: CASSFPSGTDTQYF. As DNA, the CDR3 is TGTGCCAGCAGCTTCCCCTCAGGGACAGATACGCAGTATTTT.

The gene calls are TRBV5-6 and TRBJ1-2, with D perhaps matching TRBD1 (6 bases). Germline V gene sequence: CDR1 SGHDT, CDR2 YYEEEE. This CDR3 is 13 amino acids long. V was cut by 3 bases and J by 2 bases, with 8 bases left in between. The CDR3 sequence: CASSWTENYGYTF. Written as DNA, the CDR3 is TGTGCCAGCAGCTGGACAGAGAACTATGGCTACACCTTC. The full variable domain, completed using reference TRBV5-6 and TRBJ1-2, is DAGVTQSPTHLIKTRGQQVTLRCSPKSGHDTVSWYQQALGQGPQFIFQYYEEEERQRGNFPDRFSGHQFPNYSSELNVNALLLGDSALYLCASSWTENYGYTFGSGTRLTVV.

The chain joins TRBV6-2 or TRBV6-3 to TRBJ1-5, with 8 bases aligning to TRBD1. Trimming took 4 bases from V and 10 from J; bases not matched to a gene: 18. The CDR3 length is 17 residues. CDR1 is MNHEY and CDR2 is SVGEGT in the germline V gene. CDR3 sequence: CASSSRQGALVISPQHF. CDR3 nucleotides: TGTGCCAGCAGTTCACGTCAGGGGGCCCTTGTAATCAGCCCCCAGCATTTT.

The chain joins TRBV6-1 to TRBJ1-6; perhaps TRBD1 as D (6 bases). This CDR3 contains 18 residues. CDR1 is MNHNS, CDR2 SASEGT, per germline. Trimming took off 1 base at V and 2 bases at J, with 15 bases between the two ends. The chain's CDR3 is CASSEGSPGGTYNSPLHF. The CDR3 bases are TGTGCCAGCAGTGAAGGGTCACCGGGGGGCACCTATAATTCACCCCTCCACTTT.

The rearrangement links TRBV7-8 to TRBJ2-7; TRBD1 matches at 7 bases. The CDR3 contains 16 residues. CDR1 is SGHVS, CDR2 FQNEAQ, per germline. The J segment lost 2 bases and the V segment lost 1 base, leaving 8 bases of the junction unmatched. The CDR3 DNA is TGTGCCAGCAGCTTAGTGACCGGGACAGCAACCTACGAGCAGTACTTC. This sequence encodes CASSLVTGTATYEQYF.

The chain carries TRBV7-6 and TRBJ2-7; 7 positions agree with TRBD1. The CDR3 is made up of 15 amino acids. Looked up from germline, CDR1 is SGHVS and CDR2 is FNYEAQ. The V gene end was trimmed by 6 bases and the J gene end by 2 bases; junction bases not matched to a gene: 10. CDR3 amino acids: CASRLSGTEAYEQYF. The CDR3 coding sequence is TGTGCCAGCAGATTATCCGGGACAGAGGCCTACGAGCAGTACTTC.

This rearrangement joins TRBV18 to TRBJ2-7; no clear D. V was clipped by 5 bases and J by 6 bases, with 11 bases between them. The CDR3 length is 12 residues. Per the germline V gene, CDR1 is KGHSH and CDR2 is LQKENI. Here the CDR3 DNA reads TGTGCCAGCTCAGCAGGCCTTGCCGAGCAGTACGTC. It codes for CASSAGLAEQYV.

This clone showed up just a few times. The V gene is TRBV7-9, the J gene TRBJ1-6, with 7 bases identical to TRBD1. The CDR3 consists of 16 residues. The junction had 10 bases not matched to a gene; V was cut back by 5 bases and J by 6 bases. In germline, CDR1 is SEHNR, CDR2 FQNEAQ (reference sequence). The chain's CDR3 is CASSHTGAGPNSPLHF. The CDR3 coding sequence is TGTGCCAGCAGCCATACAGGGGCCGGCCCTAATTCACCCCTCCACTTT.

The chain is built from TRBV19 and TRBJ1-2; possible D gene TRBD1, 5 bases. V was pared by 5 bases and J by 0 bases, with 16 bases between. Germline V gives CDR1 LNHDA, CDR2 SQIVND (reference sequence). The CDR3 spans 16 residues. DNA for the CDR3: TGTGCCAGTAGTGCCTCTCAGGGTATAGCTAACTATGGCTACACCTTC. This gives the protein CASSASQGIANYGYTF.

Written as DNA, the CDR3 is TGTGCCAGCTCACTACTTGACAGGGGGCTGAATGAAAAACTGTTTTTT. It is translated as CASSLLDRGLNEKLFF. V usage is TRBV18 and J usage is TRBJ1-4; 10 nucleotides match TRBD1. This CDR3 spans 16 amino acids. Germline V gene data show CDR1 as KGHSH and CDR2 as LQKENI. V shed 4 bases and J 5 bases; nucleotides not matched to a gene: 7.

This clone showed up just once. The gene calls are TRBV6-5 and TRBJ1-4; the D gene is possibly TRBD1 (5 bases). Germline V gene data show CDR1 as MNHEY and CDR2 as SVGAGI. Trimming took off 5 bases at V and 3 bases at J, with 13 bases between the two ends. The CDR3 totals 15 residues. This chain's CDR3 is CASSTQEKANEKLFF. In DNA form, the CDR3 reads TGTGCCAGCAGTACACAGGAAAAGGCTAATGAAAAACTGTTTTTT.

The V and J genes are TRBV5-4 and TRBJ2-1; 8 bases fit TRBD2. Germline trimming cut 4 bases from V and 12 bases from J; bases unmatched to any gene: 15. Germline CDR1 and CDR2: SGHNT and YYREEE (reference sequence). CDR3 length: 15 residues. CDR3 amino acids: CASSIGGGGPAGQFF. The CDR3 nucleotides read TGTGCCAGCAGCATCGGAGGCGGGGGGCCTGCAGGGCAGTTCTTC.

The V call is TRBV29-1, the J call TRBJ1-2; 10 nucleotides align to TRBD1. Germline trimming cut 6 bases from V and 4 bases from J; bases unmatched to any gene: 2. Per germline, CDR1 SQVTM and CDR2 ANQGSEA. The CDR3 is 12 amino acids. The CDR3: CSVGQGSYGYTF. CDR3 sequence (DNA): TGCAGCGTGGGACAGGGGAGCTATGGCTACACCTTC.

The CDR3 here is CASTSSGGGYV. CDR3 in DNA: TGTGCCAGCACCTCTAGCGGGGGTGGGTACGTC. V usage is TRBV6-5 and J usage is TRBJ2-7, with 10 positions matching TRBD2. This CDR3 contains 11 residues. Germline V CDR1 and CDR2: MNHEY, SVGAGI. V shed 7 bases, J shed 12 bases, and the junction held 6 bases outside the gene matches.

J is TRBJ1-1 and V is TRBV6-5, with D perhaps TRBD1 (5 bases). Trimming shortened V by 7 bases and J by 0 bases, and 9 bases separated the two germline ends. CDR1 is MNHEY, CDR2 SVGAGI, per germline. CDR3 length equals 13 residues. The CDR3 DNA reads TGTGCCAGCACCGGGGGGGTGAACACTGAAGCTTTCTTT. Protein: CASTGGVNTEAFF.

CDR3 protein: CASSPGDYAGSYEQYF. The CDR3 DNA is TGTGCCAGCAGTCCGGGAGACTATGCCGGCTCCTACGAGCAGTACTTC. The V and J genes are TRBV27 and TRBJ2-7, with D possibly being TRBD2 (6 bases). V was pared by 5 bases and J by 0 bases, with 17 bases between. The CDR3 has 16 residues. CDR1 and CDR2 (germline): MNHEY, SMNVEV (reference sequence).

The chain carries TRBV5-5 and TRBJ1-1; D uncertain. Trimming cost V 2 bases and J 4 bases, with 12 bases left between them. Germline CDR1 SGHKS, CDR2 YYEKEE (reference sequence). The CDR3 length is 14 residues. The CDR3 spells CASSFESFSTEAFF. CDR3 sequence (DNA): TGTGCCAGCAGCTTTGAGAGTTTTAGCACTGAAGCTTTCTTT.

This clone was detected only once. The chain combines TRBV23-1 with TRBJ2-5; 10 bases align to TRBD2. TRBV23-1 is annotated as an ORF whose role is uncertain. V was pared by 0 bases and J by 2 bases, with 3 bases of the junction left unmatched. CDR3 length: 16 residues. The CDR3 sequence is CASSQSGLAVQETQYF. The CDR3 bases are TGCGCCAGCAGTCAATCCGGACTAGCGGTTCAAGAGACCCAGTACTTC.

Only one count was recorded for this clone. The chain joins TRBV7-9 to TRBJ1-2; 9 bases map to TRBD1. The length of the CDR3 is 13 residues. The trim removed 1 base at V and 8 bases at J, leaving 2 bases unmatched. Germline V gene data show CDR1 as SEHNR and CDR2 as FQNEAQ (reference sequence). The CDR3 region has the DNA TGTGCCAGCAGCTTAGAACAGGGGGCAGGCTACACCTTC. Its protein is CASSLEQGAGYTF.

The CDR3 region has the DNA TGTGCCAGAGGGCAGGGTGGACTGTTTTTT. Its translation is CARGQGGLFF. This chain links TRBV5-4 with TRBJ1-4; D perhaps matches TRBD1 (5 bases). The CDR3 is 10 residues long. With 8 bases removed from V and 13 bases from J, the gap between germline ends came to 12 bases. Germline loops: CDR1 SGHNT, CDR2 YYREEE (reference sequence).

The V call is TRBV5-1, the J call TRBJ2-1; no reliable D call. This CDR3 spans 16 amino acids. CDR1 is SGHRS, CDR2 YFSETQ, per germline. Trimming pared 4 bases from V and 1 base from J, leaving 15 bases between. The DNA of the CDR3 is TGCGCCAGCAGCCATGGTTTACAGCTGTCCTACAATGAGCAGTTCTTC. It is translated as CASSHGLQLSYNEQFF.

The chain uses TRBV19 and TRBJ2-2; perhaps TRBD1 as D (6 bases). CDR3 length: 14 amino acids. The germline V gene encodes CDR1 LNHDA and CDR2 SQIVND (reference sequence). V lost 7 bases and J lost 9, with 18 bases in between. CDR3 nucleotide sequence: TGTGCCAGTAAGGTGGACAGCTCGCCCAGGGAGCTGTTTTTT. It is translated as CASKVDSSPRELFF.

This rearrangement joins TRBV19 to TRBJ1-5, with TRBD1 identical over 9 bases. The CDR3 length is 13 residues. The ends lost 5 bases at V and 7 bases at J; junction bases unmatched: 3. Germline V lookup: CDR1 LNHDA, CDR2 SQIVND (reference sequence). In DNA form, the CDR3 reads TGTGCCAGTAGTGCAGGACAGGGGCAGCCCCAGCATTTT. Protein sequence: CASSAGQGQPQHF.